A selection of T cell receptor beta chains follows, all from one sample in a study of CD8+ T cells in alopecia areata. Clones were sequenced by immunoSEQ multiplex PCR, and TCRdb holds only the in-frame ones, with some missing. The sample records some 130,000 clones, about 60% being singletons. Sequenced material: CD4+ T cells sorted from blood, taken at week 0. The receptor set was obtained from a human donor with alopecia areata. The CDR3 runs from the conserved cysteine through the conserved F or W. D genes are given only for firm matches. Size tells how often a clone was seen (once, few, many) or the class of an expanded clone, and some rows leave it out.

clone_size	d_call	v_call	j_call	cdr3_nt	cdr3_aa
NA	NA	TRBV2	TRBJ2-3	TGTGCCAGCAGGGGATGGGTGCGGGGCAGCACAGATACGCAGTATTTT	CASRGWVRGSTDTQYF
NA	NA	TRBV28	TRBJ1-1	TGTGCCAGCACCCTAGTACAGGCAAACGACATGAACACTGAAGCTTTCTTT	CASTLVQANDMNTEAFF
few	NA	TRBV29-1	TRBJ2-1	TGCAGCGTTGAAGGAGTGAACAATGAGCAGTTCTTC	CSVEGVNNEQFF
few	NA	TRBV6-5	TRBJ1-2	TGTGCCAGCAGTTACTCCCAGGGGTACTATGGCTACACCTTC	CASSYSQGYYGYTF
few	NA	TRBV10-3	TRBJ1-1	TGTGCCATCAGCGGCGGACGGAACACTGAAGCTTTCTTT	CAISGGRNTEAFF
few	NA	TRBV9	TRBJ2-5	TGTGCCAGCAGCGTAGGTCTTAAAGAGACCCAGTACTTC	CASSVGLKETQYF
NA	NA	TRBV6-5	TRBJ1-1	TGTGCCAGCAGACGCGGACGGGACACTGAAGCTTTCTTT	CASRRGRDTEAFF
NA	NA	TRBV11-3	TRBJ1-6	TGTGCCAGCAGTCCTCCCCGGGCACCCCTCCACTTT	CASSPPRAPLHF
few	TRBD2	TRBV7-9	TRBJ2-1	TGTGCCAGCAGCTTAGTCGGGACTAGCGACAATGAGCAGTTCTTC	CASSLVGTSDNEQFF
NA	TRBD1	TRBV5-4	TRBJ2-4	TGTGCCAGCAGCCAGTCCGGGACAGGGGGAAACATTCAGTACTTC	CASSQSGTGGNIQYF
few	NA	TRBV6-5	TRBJ1-2	TGTGCCAGCAGTTCACCCAACTATGGCTACACCTTC	CASSSPNYGYTF
few	NA	TRBV5-4	TRBJ2-1	TGTGCCAGCAGCCCCAGGGAGCCCTACAATGAGCAGTTCTTC	CASSPREPYNEQFF
NA	NA	TRBV15	TRBJ2-6	TGTGCCACGACATCATTCTCTCATGGGGCCAACGTCCTGACTTTC	CATTSFSHGANVLTF
NA	TRBD1	TRBV30	TRBJ1-2	TGTGCCTGGAGTAGGGGGCATAACTATGGCTACACCTTC	CAWSRGHNYGYTF
few	NA	TRBV7-2	TRBJ2-5	TGTGCCAGCAGCCATCAAGAGACCCAGTACTTC	CASSHQETQYF
NA	TRBD2	TRBV29-1	TRBJ2-3	TGCAGCGTCGGGAGGAGGCAGGTAGATACGCAGTATTTT	CSVGRRQVDTQYF
NA	TRBD1	TRBV5-6	TRBJ1-5	TGTGCCAGCAGCTTGAGGGGACAGGGGAATAATCAGCCCCAGCATTTT	CASSLRGQGNNQPQHF
NA	TRBD1	TRBV7-9	TRBJ2-5	TGTGCCAGCAGCTTAGGAGACAGGGGACTCCAAGAGACCCAGTACTTC	CASSLGDRGLQETQYF
NA	NA	TRBV5-6	TRBJ2-7	TGTGCCAGCAGCTTGGTTCTGGGGTACGAGCAGTACTTC	CASSLVLGYEQYF
few	NA	TRBV7-2	TRBJ2-5	TGTGCCAGCAGCTTAGCAGGGGGAGAGACCCAGTACTTC	CASSLAGGETQYF
NA	TRBD1	TRBV29-1	TRBJ1-5	TGCAGCGCTAGACAGGGCCCCAATCAGCCCCAGCATTTT	CSARQGPNQPQHF
NA	NA	TRBV4-3	TRBJ1-6	TGCGCCAGCAGCCAGTTGGTGGACAACTCACCCCTCCACTTT	CASSQLVDNSPLHF
once	TRBD1	TRBV30	TRBJ2-5	TGTGCCTGGAGTCGACAGGGGCGAGAGACCCAGTACTTC	CAWSRQGRETQYF
few	TRBD1	TRBV7-8	TRBJ1-1	TGTGCCAGCAGCCCGACAGGGTTGGGCACTGAAGCTTTCTTT	CASSPTGLGTEAFF
NA	NA	TRBV29-1	TRBJ1-2	TGCAGCGTTGGAGAGAACTATGGCTACACCTTC	CSVGENYGYTF
few	NA	TRBV10-3	TRBJ1-5	TGTGCCATCAGTGATACGGCAGGGCTTGATCAGCCCCAGCATTTT	CAISDTAGLDQPQHF
NA	TRBD1	TRBV5-1	TRBJ2-7	TGCGCCAGCAGCGGGGGACAGAGAGGCTACGAGCAGTACTTC	CASSGGQRGYEQYF
NA	NA	TRBV7-2	TRBJ1-2	TGTGCCAGCAGCTTATTTCGTGTCGGAAACTATGGCTACACCTTC	CASSLFRVGNYGYTF
NA	TRBD1	TRBV27	TRBJ2-2	TGTGCCAGCAGTTTATGGGGGACAGGGGTTAGCACCGGGGAGCTGTTTTTT	CASSLWGTGVSTGELFF
few	NA	TRBV29-1	TRBJ2-2	TGCAGCGTTCGGCCGGGAGATCGCACCGGGGAGCTGTTTTTT	CSVRPGDRTGELFF
NA	TRBD1	TRBV4-2	TRBJ1-1	TGTGCCAGCAGCCAAGCAAGAGGGACAGGGGGCGATGAGATTGAAGCTTTCTTT	CASSQARGTGGDEIEAFF
NA	NA	TRBV30	TRBJ2-6	TGTGCCTGGAGCCAGGGGATCGGCCGCTCTGGGGCCAACGTCCTGACTTTC	CAWSQGIGRSGANVLTF
NA	NA	TRBV14	TRBJ1-1	TGTGCCAGCAGCCAAGTAGGCACAGTTCTCATGAACACTGAAGCTTTCTTT	CASSQVGTVLMNTEAFF
NA	NA	TRBV19	TRBJ1-1	TGTGCCAGTAGTCTTATGGGGAACACTGAAGCTTTCTTT	CASSLMGNTEAFF
NA	NA	TRBV7-2	TRBJ2-3	TGTGCCAGCAGCTTGACTGGCACAGATACGCAGTATTTT	CASSLTGTDTQYF
few	NA	TRBV29-1	TRBJ2-4	TGCAGCGTTGTTCCTGGCGAAAACATTCAGTACTTC	CSVVPGENIQYF